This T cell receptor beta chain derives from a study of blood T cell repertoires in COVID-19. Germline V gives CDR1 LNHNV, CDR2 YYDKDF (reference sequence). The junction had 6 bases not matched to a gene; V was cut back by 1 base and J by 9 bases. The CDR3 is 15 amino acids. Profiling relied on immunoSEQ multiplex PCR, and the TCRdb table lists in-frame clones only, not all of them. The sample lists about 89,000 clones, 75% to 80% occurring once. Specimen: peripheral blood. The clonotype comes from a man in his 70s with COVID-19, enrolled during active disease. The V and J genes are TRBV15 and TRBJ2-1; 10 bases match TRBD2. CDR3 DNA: TGTGCCACCAGCAGAGGGTCTAGCGGGAGTCCTGAGCAGTTCTTC. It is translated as CATSRGSSGSPEQFF. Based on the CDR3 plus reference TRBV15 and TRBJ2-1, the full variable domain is DAMVIQNPRYQVTQFGKPVTLSCSQTLNHNVMYWYQQKSSQAPKLLFHYYDKDFNNEADTPDNFQSRRPNTSFCFLDIRSPGLGDTAMYLCATSRGSSGSPEQFFGPGTRLTVL.